This entry lists 32 T cell receptor beta chains sequenced from one sample in a study of blood T cell repertoires in COVID-19. Assay: immunoSEQ multiplex PCR; the TCRdb copy retains only in-frame clones and omits some. The sample records around 230,000 clones, 85% being singletons. Sequencing was carried out using peripheral blood. These receptors were obtained from a man between 45 and 60 years old with COVID-19, enrolled during active disease.

The chain uses TRBV7-2 and TRBJ1-1; D is possibly TRBD1 (5 bases). V lost 6 bases, J lost 2 bases, and 13 bases lay in between. Germline V gives CDR1 SGHTA, CDR2 FQGNSA. The length of the CDR3 is 14 residues. CDR3 in DNA: TGTGCCAGCAGACCGACAGAACTTAACACTGAAGCTTTCTTT. Protein product: CASRPTELNTEAFF.

V is TRBV5-4 and J is TRBJ2-7, with unresolved D. Trimming removed 4 bases from V and 0 bases from J, with 8 bases in between. The CDR3 totals 13 residues. Germline V gene lookup returns CDR1 SGHNT and CDR2 YYREEE (reference sequence). The CDR3 DNA follows: TGTGCCAGCAGCGCCACCAGCTCCTACGAGCAGTACTTC. Protein: CASSATSSYEQYF. The whole variable domain, filled in from reference TRBV5-4 and TRBJ2-7, reads ETGVTQSPTHLIKTRGQQVTLRCSSQSGHNTVSWYQQALGQGPQFIFQYYREEENGRGNFPPRFSGLQFPNYSSELNVNALELDDSALYLCASSATSSYEQYFGPGTRLTVT.

The CDR3 loop reads CASSQGTSGGTDTQYF. The CDR3 DNA reads as TGTGCCAGCAGCCAAGGGACTAGCGGTGGCACAGATACGCAGTATTTT. The chain carries TRBV4-2 and TRBJ2-3, with 10 bases fitting TRBD2. The CDR3 extends over 16 amino acids. J lost 1 base, V lost 1 base, and 2 bases had no gene match. Per germline, CDR1 LGHNA and CDR2 YNFKEQ.

The V call is TRBV6-1, the J call TRBJ1-1; 7 bases line up with TRBD1. V lost 3 bases and J lost 4; bases outside the gene matches: 5. Germline V gives CDR1 MNHNS, CDR2 SASEGT. The CDR3 runs to 14 residues. The CDR3, as DNA: TGTGCCAGCAGTGATATCTACAGGGGCACTGAAGCTTTCTTT. It encodes CASSDIYRGTEAFF.

The chain joins TRBV5-5 to TRBJ1-5; no clear D. The germline gives CDR1 SGHKS, CDR2 YYEKEE (reference sequence). V lost 5 bases to trimming and J lost 0 bases, with 21 bases between them. This CDR3 comprises 18 residues. For the CDR3, the DNA is TGTGCCAGCAGAATTGACCCCGGGAGGCAGAATAGCAATCAGCCCCAGCATTTT. Translation: CASRIDPGRQNSNQPQHF. The complete variable domain, with remaining parts taken from reference TRBV5-5 and TRBJ1-5, reads DAGVTQSPTHLIKTRGQQVTLRCSPISGHKSVSWYQQVLGQGPQFIFQYYEKEERGRGNFPDRFSARQFPNYSSELNVNALLLGDSALYLCASRIDPGRQNSNQPQHFGDGTRLSIL.

V gene TRBV19 combines with J gene TRBJ1-5; TRBD1 matches at 7 bases. V was pared by 4 bases and J by 0 bases, with 3 bases of the junction left unmatched. Per germline, CDR1 LNHDA and CDR2 SQIVND (reference sequence). The CDR3 consists of 15 residues. The CDR3 protein is CASSKGTVSNQPQHF. For the CDR3, the DNA is TGTGCCAGTAGTAAGGGGACAGTTAGCAATCAGCCCCAGCATTTT.

The chain links TRBV5-4 to TRBJ2-5; 8 nucleotides agree with TRBD2. The CDR3 spans 15 residues. Per the germline V gene, CDR1 is SGHNT and CDR2 is YYREEE (reference sequence). After removal of 4 bases from V and 4 bases from J, the junction contained 9 bases not matched to a gene. This CDR3 is CASSRPGGAGETQYF. The CDR3 coding sequence is TGTGCCAGCAGCCGTCCGGGGGGGGCGGGAGAGACCCAGTACTTC. The full variable domain, its missing parts supplied by reference TRBV5-4 and TRBJ2-5, is ETGVTQSPTHLIKTRGQQVTLRCSSQSGHNTVSWYQQALGQGPQFIFQYYREEENGRGNFPPRFSGLQFPNYSSELNVNALELDDSALYLCASSRPGGAGETQYFGPGTRLLVL.

The genes are TRBV5-1 and TRBJ1-3; D perhaps matches TRBD1 (6 bases). V was pared by 0 bases and J by 2 bases, with 18 bases between. The CDR3 totals 18 residues. Germline CDR1 SGHRS, CDR2 YFSETQ. The CDR3 sequence is CASSLEAPGGTAGNTIYF. The CDR3 DNA reads as TGCGCCAGCAGCTTGGAAGCCCCGGGGGGCACCGCTGGAAACACCATATATTTT.

V usage is TRBV18 and J usage is TRBJ2-5, with 9 bases identical to TRBD2. Germline-derived CDR1 and CDR2 are KGHSH and LQKENI. V was pared by 1 base and J by 2 bases, with 8 bases of the junction left unmatched. CDR3 length: 17 amino acids. The chain's CDR3 is CASSPRQVAGDQETQYF. The CDR3 DNA follows: TGTGCCAGCTCACCACGACAGGTAGCGGGGGATCAAGAGACCCAGTACTTC.

The chain employs TRBV28 and TRBJ2-3, with 9 positions matching TRBD1. V trimming: 10 bases; J trimming: 4 bases; junction bases outside the gene matches: 3. The CDR3 is made up of 12 amino acids. Germline loops: CDR1 MDHEN, CDR2 SYDVKM. CDR3 in DNA: TGTGCCACCGGGACAGGGCCAGATACGCAGTATTTT. This sequence encodes CATGTGPDTQYF.

The V gene is TRBV6-2 or TRBV6-3, the J gene TRBJ2-7; a possible D gene is TRBD2 (5 bases). This CDR3 contains 15 residues. V gave up 2 bases and J gave up 0 bases, with 11 bases separating them. Per germline, CDR1 MNHEY and CDR2 SVGEGT. The CDR3: CASSYRGRGSYEQYF. In DNA, the CDR3 is TGTGCCAGCAGTTACCGGGGTCGGGGCTCCTACGAGCAGTACTTC.

The chain carries TRBV7-9 and TRBJ2-3; 8 nucleotides line up with TRBD2. This CDR3 spans 16 amino acids. Unmatched junction bases numbered 7, after V lost 5 bases and J lost 0 bases. Germline lookup yields CDR1 SEHNR and CDR2 FQNEAQ (reference sequence). CDR3 residues: CASSREASGSTDTQYF. CDR3 DNA sequence: TGTGCCAGCAGCCGTGAGGCTAGCGGGAGCACAGATACGCAGTATTTT.

V gene TRBV7-3 combines with J gene TRBJ2-2, with 8 bases lining up with TRBD2. CDR3 length: 15 amino acids. Losses at the gene ends were 2 bases for V and 7 bases for J; bases not matched to a gene: 6. Germline CDR1 reads SGHTA; CDR2 reads FQGTGA. The chain's CDR3 is CASSLAGGTNGELFF. In nucleotides, the CDR3 is TGTGCCAGCAGCTTAGCGGGGGGAACGAACGGGGAGCTGTTTTTT.

CDR3 in DNA: TGCGCCAGCAGAAAGGGACAGGGAGTCCACGAGCAGTACTTC. This codes for CASRKGQGVHEQYF. The chain joins TRBV10-2 to TRBJ2-7, with TRBD1 identical over 9 bases. V was clipped by 6 bases and J by 5 bases; unmatched bases: 8. Germline V gives CDR1 WSHSY, CDR2 SAAADI. The CDR3 consists of 14 residues.

The table lists this clone with a few counts. The rearrangement joins TRBV20-1 to TRBJ1-4, with 10 bases matching TRBD1. This CDR3 spans 17 amino acids. Germline V gene sequence: CDR1 DFQATT, CDR2 SNEGSKA (reference sequence). Germline trimming cut 3 bases from V and 7 bases from J; bases unmatched to any gene: 14. This CDR3 is CSASSGQGIGGPEKLFF. CDR3 nucleotides: TGCAGTGCTAGTTCGGGACAGGGGATCGGAGGGCCTGAAAAACTGTTTTTT.

Turning to this clone: The junction shows a germline mismatch at one end, possibly a read error. The rearrangement joins TRBV7-8 to TRBJ1-3, with D perhaps matching TRBD1 (6 bases). This CDR3 comprises 14 residues. Germline V CDR1 and CDR2: SGHVS, FQNEAQ. CDR3 sequence (DNA): TGTGCCAGCAGCCGAGGGGGGACTGGAAGCACCATATATTTT. This codes for CASSRGGTGSTIYF.

This chain links TRBV18 with TRBJ2-2; 8 positions agree with TRBD1. Germline V gene data show CDR1 as KGHSH and CDR2 as LQKENI. V lost 3 bases and J lost 4; bases outside the gene matches: 4. The CDR3 consists of 15 residues. The CDR3 nucleotides are TGTGCCAGCTCACCTCCTCAGGGGGCCACCGGGGAGCTGTTTTTT. This gives the protein CASSPPQGATGELFF.

This chain joins TRBV6-5 and TRBJ1-2; D is unresolved. Trimming cost V 7 bases and J 2 bases, with 11 bases left between them. Germline CDR1 reads MNHEY; CDR2 reads SVGAGI. The CDR3 has 13 residues. CDR3 sequence reads: CASTLGGNYGYTF. The CDR3, as DNA: TGTGCCAGCACCCTAGGCGGAAACTATGGCTACACCTTC.

This sequence joins TRBV5-1 and TRBJ1-2, with TRBD1 matching 7 bases. The CDR3 contains 15 residues. V dropped 0 bases and J dropped 1; count of bases not matched to a gene: 3. Germline V lookup: CDR1 SGHRS, CDR2 YFSETQ. DNA of the CDR3: TGCGCCAGCAGCTTGGCGCCAGGGGGTAACTATGGCTACACCTTC. Its translation: CASSLAPGGNYGYTF.

This chain joins TRBV18 and TRBJ1-3, with no clear D. The V end lost 5 bases, the J end lost 0 bases, and 11 bases lay between the germline ends. The CDR3 is 15 amino acids. Germline CDR1 is KGHSH and CDR2 is LQKENI. The CDR3 DNA reads as TGTGCCAGCTCATTCGGGGTGTCCTCTGGAAACACCATATATTTT. Translation gives CASSFGVSSGNTIYF.

The rearrangement uses TRBV7-2 and TRBJ2-7; 8 nucleotides match TRBD1. The V gene's germline CDR1 is SGHTA and CDR2 FQGNSA. The CDR3 sequence is 13 residues long. V gave up 4 bases and J gave up 3 bases; unmatched junction bases: 2. The CDR3 DNA reads as TGTGCCAGCAGCTCGGGACAGGACTACGAGCAGTACTTC. Its protein product is CASSSGQDYEQYF. Based on the CDR3 plus reference TRBV7-2 and TRBJ2-7, the full variable domain is GAGVSQSPSNKVTEKGKDVELRCDPISGHTALYWYRQSLGQGLEFLIYFQGNSAPDKSGLPSDRFSAERTGGSVSTLTIQRTQQEDSAVYLCASSSGQDYEQYFGPGTRLTVT.

The chain uses TRBV13 and TRBJ1-6; 9 bases are a match to TRBD1. Germline V lookup: CDR1 PRHDT, CDR2 FYEKMQ (reference sequence). The CDR3 totals 16 residues. Losses at the gene ends were 3 bases for V and 9 bases for J; bases not matched to a gene: 9. Here the CDR3 reads CASSFADRGFSSPLHF. The CDR3 DNA follows: TGTGCCAGCAGCTTCGCCGACAGGGGGTTTAGTTCACCCCTCCACTTT.

The CDR3 spells CASSPKGGDQPQHF. The CDR3 DNA reads as TGCGCCAGCAGCCCCAAAGGGGGTGATCAGCCCCAGCATTTT. V is TRBV4-3 and J is TRBJ1-5; maybe TRBD1 (6 bases). This CDR3 contains 14 residues. V was cut by 4 bases and J by 5 bases, with 12 bases left in between. Germline lookup yields CDR1 LGHNA and CDR2 YSLEER.

The rearrangement joins TRBV6-5 to TRBJ2-3; possibly TRBD1 for D (6 bases). This CDR3 has 15 residues. Germline loops: CDR1 MNHEY, CDR2 SVGAGI. V dropped 5 bases and J dropped 2 bases, with 14 bases sitting between them. CDR3 protein: CASSPRNRATDTQYF. The CDR3 bases are TGTGCCAGCAGTCCCCGGAACAGGGCCACAGATACGCAGTATTTT.

The rearrangement links TRBV5-8 to TRBJ1-3; possible D gene TRBD1, 5 bases. V lost 4 bases and J lost 2, with 13 bases in between. CDR1 SGHTS and CDR2 YDEGEE come from the germline V gene. The CDR3 has 15 amino acids. CDR3 DNA: TGTGCCAGCAGCCCAGGGCCTTTCCCTGGAAACACCATATATTTT. It codes for CASSPGPFPGNTIYF.

The chain carries TRBV5-4 and TRBJ2-1, with 8 bases aligning to TRBD1. The germline CDR1 and CDR2 sequences are SGHNT and YYREEE (reference sequence). This CDR3 region has 14 residues. V lost 0 bases, J lost 7 bases, and 3 bases stayed unmatched. The CDR3 loop reads CASSLGQGWNEQFF. In DNA, the CDR3 is TGTGCCAGCAGCTTGGGACAGGGGTGGAATGAGCAGTTCTTC.

J is TRBJ2-6 and V is TRBV5-4; no clear D gene. V dropped 4 bases and J dropped 2 bases, with 10 bases sitting between them. In germline, CDR1 is SGHNT, CDR2 YYREEE (reference sequence). The CDR3 has 15 amino acids. The CDR3 DNA sequence: TGTGCCAGCAGCGTGGATATAACTGGGGCCAACGTCCTGACTTTC. Its protein is CASSVDITGANVLTF.

J is TRBJ2-1 and V is TRBV3-1 (or the pseudogene TRBV3-2), with a possible D match to TRBD1 (6 bases). The CDR3 covers 15 residues. CDR1 is LGHDT and CDR2 is YNNKEL in the germline V gene (reference sequence). Between the trimmed V and J ends, which lost 4 bases and 4 bases, there was a span of 14 bases. CDR3 coding DNA: TGTGCCAGCAGCCCTCAGGGGCGGGCATACAATGAGCAGTTCTTC. It encodes CASSPQGRAYNEQFF.

The chain uses TRBV9 and TRBJ2-7; the match to TRBD2 covers 7 bases. Germline CDR1 SGDLS, CDR2 YYNGEE. The CDR3 covers 15 residues. The J segment lost 0 bases and the V segment lost 2 bases, leaving 5 bases of the junction unmatched. For the CDR3, the DNA is TGTGCCAGCAGCGTGGCCGGGACTACCTCCTACGAGCAGTACTTC. Translating gives CASSVAGTTSYEQYF.

This chain uses TRBV11-2 with TRBJ2-5, with D possibly TRBD2 on 6 matching bases. This CDR3 is 15 amino acids long. V was trimmed by 1 base and J by 4 bases, leaving 13 bases between them. Germline-derived CDR1 and CDR2 are SGHAT and FQNNGV. CDR3 residues: CASSLVAGGIETQYF. DNA for the CDR3: TGTGCCAGCAGCTTAGTGGCAGGCGGGATAGAGACCCAGTACTTC.

This clone was found a few times. The chain uses TRBV9 and TRBJ1-6; possible D gene TRBD1, 6 bases. Trimming pared 4 bases from V and 7 bases from J, leaving 15 bases between. The CDR3 consists of 15 residues. CDR1 and CDR2 from the germline V gene are SGDLS and YYNGEE. CDR3 sequence: CASSPQTGLNSPLHF. The CDR3, as DNA: TGTGCCAGCAGCCCTCAAACAGGGCTCAATTCACCCCTCCACTTT.

In its sample, this clone was seen a few times. At the DNA level, this CDR3 is encoded by other sequences in the same sample as well. This chain joins TRBV7-2 and TRBJ1-3; 9 bases align to TRBD1. The germline CDR1 and CDR2 sequences are SGHTA and FQGNSA. The length of the CDR3 is 15 residues. J was trimmed by 4 bases and V by 5 bases; bases with no gene match: 6. The CDR3 coding sequence is TGTGCCAGCAGCCCGGACAGGGGCCAAGGAAACACCATATATTTT. It is translated as CASSPDRGQGNTIYF.